The TCR beta chain under discussion was sequenced for a study of cytomegalovirus exposure and HLA in healthy donors. Both 60 Vbeta primers and 13 Jbeta primers went into the PCR. Sequenced by immunoSEQ multiplex PCR; TCRdb stores in-frame clones only, minus some. The sample records 150,000 to 200,000 clones, roughly 70% being singletons. Germline V lookup: CDR1 SGDLS, CDR2 YYNGEE. J lost 10 bases, V lost 4 bases, and 17 bases had no gene match. This CDR3 is 19 amino acids long. This receptor was identified in a middle-aged woman in good health and CMV-seropositive. Sequenced input: PBMCs. V is TRBV9 and J is TRBJ2-1; 16 nucleotides match TRBD2. CDR3 amino acids: CASSIVPMGLAGGNEEQFF. The CDR3 DNA sequence: TGTGCCAGCAGCATAGTTCCTATGGGACTAGCGGGGGGGAACGAGGAGCAGTTCTTC.